The 14 T cell receptor beta chains below come from one sample, sequenced in a study of Ad26.COV2.S vaccination and SARS-CoV-2 variants. Profiled with immunoSEQ multiplex PCR; TCRdb holds only in-frame clones, not every one. The table lists some 350,000 clones, 70% to 90% of them singletons. Treatment given: around 19 received Ad26.COV2.S at low or high dose, single or two shots; five or six received placebo; per-sample allocation not given. Sample collection was performed on day 63 after the first vaccine or placebo injection. This specimen consisted of peripheral blood, obtained in a trial of Ad26.COV2.S vaccine versus placebo. The receptors shown here come from a person aged 18-65 years who received the Ad26.COV2.S COVID-19 vaccine or a placebo.

This sequence joins TRBV19 and TRBJ2-1, with D uncertain. The ends were cut back, 4 bases at V and 4 bases at J, with 11 bases in the middle. The CDR3 is 14 residues long. In germline, CDR1 is LNHDA, CDR2 SQIVND (reference sequence). CDR3 in amino acids: CASSSWVSYNEQFF. CDR3 in DNA: TGTGCCAGTAGTAGTTGGGTCTCTTACAATGAGCAGTTCTTC. Together with reference TRBV19 and TRBJ2-1, the CDR3 gives the full variable domain: DGGITQSPKYLFRKEGQNVTLSCEQNLNHDAMYWYRQDPGQGLRLIYYSQIVNDFQKGDIAEGYSVSREKKESFPLTVTSAQKNPTAFYLCASSSWVSYNEQFFGPGTRLTVL.

This clone was picked up a small number of times. The chain combines TRBV18 with TRBJ2-1; D may be TRBD1 (6 bases). The germline V and J ends were trimmed by 0 bases and 7 bases, with 7 bases remaining between them. Germline V gene data show CDR1 as KGHSH and CDR2 as LQKENI. The CDR3 loop spans 13 amino acids. CDR3 protein: CASSPPTGNEQFF. Here the CDR3 DNA reads TGTGCCAGCTCACCACCGACAGGAAATGAGCAGTTCTTC.

V is TRBV29-1 and J is TRBJ1-1; D call uncertain. The V gene's germline CDR1 is SQVTM and CDR2 ANQGSEA. CDR3 size: 13 residues. V was trimmed by 7 bases and J by 5 bases, leaving 17 bases between them. The chain's CDR3 is CSASGRLGTEAFF. DNA of the CDR3: TGCAGCGCAAGTGGGAGGCTGGGAACTGAAGCTTTCTTT.

This chain connects TRBV5-4 to TRBJ1-1; possible D gene TRBD1, 6 bases. CDR1 SGHNT and CDR2 YYREEE come from the germline V gene (reference sequence). Trimming shortened V by 0 bases and J by 2 bases, and 11 bases separated the two germline ends. The length of the CDR3 is 15 residues. CDR3 nucleotides: TGTGCCAGCAGCTTGGTTACAGGGACAAACACTGAAGCTTTCTTT. Its protein product is CASSLVTGTNTEAFF.

The chain is built from TRBV30 and TRBJ2-5; D remains ambiguous. Germline lookup yields CDR1 GTSNPN and CDR2 SVGIG (reference sequence). CDR3 length equals 15 residues. Between the trimmed V and J ends, which lost 3 bases and 2 bases, there was a span of 16 bases. The CDR3 reads CAWSQIWDGQETQYF. CDR3 sequence (DNA): TGTGCCTGGAGCCAAATCTGGGATGGACAAGAGACCCAGTACTTC.

CDR3 in amino acids: CASSFYQETQYF. CDR3 DNA sequence: TGTGCCAGCAGTTTCTACCAAGAGACCCAGTACTTC. V gene TRBV28 combines with J gene TRBJ2-5; D is unclear. The CDR3 consists of 12 residues. Germline CDR1 reads MDHEN; CDR2 reads SYDVKM. V was shortened by 3 bases and J by 0 bases, with 2 bases between the two germline ends.

The V gene is TRBV15, the J gene TRBJ2-5; D is possibly TRBD1 (5 bases). This CDR3 region has 14 residues. V was shortened by 0 bases and J by 5 bases, with 10 bases between the two germline ends. The germline gives CDR1 LNHNV, CDR2 YYDKDF (reference sequence). The CDR3 spells CATSRDQGGETQYF. The CDR3 coding sequence is TGTGCCACCAGCAGAGATCAGGGTGGGGAGACCCAGTACTTC.

This clone has only one observation. The CDR3 region is CASSPLGLNTGELFF. Written as DNA, the CDR3 is TGCGCCAGCTCCCCCCTGGGCCTGAACACCGGGGAGCTGTTTTTT. This chain links TRBV4-1 with TRBJ2-2; D call uncertain. The germline V gene has CDR1 MGHRA and CDR2 YSYEKL. Trimming cost V 8 bases and J 1 base, with 14 bases left between them. This CDR3 is built from 15 residues.

This chain uses TRBV7-2 with TRBJ2-3, with D possibly being TRBD2 (6 bases). Germline lookup yields CDR1 SGHTA and CDR2 FQGNSA. V was clipped by 6 bases and J by 2 bases, with 12 bases between them. The CDR3 consists of 14 residues. The DNA for the CDR3 is TGTGCCAGCAGAACCGGGACTCACACAGATACGCAGTATTTT. This translates into CASRTGTHTDTQYF.

The sample holds one count of this clone. V is TRBV15 and J is TRBJ1-6; D might be TRBD1 (5 bases). The ends were cut back, 1 base at V and 8 bases at J, with 21 bases in the middle. Germline values: CDR1 LNHNV, CDR2 YYDKDF (reference sequence). This CDR3 is built from 18 residues. CDR3 bases: TGTGCCACCAGCAGAGCCCCCCAGGACGGGGGATTTGATTCACCCCTCCACTTT. It codes for CATSRAPQDGGFDSPLHF.

CDR3 protein: CASTRSGWQFF. The CDR3 DNA sequence: TGTGCCAGCACCCGAAGTGGGTGGCAGTTCTTC. The chain uses TRBV6-5 and TRBJ2-1, with D uncertain. The CDR3 consists of 11 residues. V lost 7 bases to trimming and J lost 12 bases, with 13 bases between them. CDR1 and CDR2 (germline): MNHEY, SVGAGI.

This clone occurred a few times. The CDR3 DNA sequence: TGTGCCAGCAGCTCGGGTGGCGGGAGTGGAGAGACCCAGTACTTC. Its protein product is CASSSGGGSGETQYF. The V gene is TRBV11-3, the J gene TRBJ2-5, with 7 nucleotides matching TRBD2. The V segment lost 4 bases and the J segment 4 bases; nucleotides outside the gene matches: 9. The CDR3 is 15 amino acids. Germline loops: CDR1 SGHNT, CDR2 YENEEA.

The chain links TRBV27 to TRBJ2-4, with a tentative D call TRBD2 (6 bases). The V end lost 6 bases, the J end lost 5 bases, and 14 bases lay between the germline ends. The CDR3 spans 14 residues. Looked up from germline, CDR1 is MNHEY and CDR2 is SMNVEV (reference sequence). CDR3 in amino acids: CASSRAWGENIQYF. The CDR3 region has the DNA TGTGCCAGCAGCCGGGCGTGGGGGGAAAACATTCAGTACTTC.

This chain uses TRBV5-1 with TRBJ2-5; D remains unclear. The length of the CDR3 is 13 residues. V was pared by 4 bases and J by 7 bases, with 14 bases between. Germline V CDR1 and CDR2: SGHRS, YFSETQ. The CDR3 is CASSPETRGTQYF. In DNA, the CDR3 is TGCGCCAGCAGCCCAGAGACACGCGGGACCCAGTACTTC.